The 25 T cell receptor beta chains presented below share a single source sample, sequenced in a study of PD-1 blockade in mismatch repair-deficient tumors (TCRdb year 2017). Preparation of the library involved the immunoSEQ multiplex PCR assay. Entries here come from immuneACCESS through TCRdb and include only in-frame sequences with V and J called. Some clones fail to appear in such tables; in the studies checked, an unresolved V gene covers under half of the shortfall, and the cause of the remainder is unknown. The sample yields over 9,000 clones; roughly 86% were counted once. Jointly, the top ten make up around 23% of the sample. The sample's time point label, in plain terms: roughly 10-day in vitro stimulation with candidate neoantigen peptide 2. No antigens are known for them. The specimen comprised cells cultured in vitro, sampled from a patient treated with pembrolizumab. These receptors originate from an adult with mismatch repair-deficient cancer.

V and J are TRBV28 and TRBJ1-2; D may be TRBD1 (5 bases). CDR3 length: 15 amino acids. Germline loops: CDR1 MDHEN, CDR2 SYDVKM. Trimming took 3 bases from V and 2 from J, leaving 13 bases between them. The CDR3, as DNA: TGTGCCAGCAGTTTCCGCGGGGACGGAAACTATGGCTACACCTTC. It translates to CASSFRGDGNYGYTF.

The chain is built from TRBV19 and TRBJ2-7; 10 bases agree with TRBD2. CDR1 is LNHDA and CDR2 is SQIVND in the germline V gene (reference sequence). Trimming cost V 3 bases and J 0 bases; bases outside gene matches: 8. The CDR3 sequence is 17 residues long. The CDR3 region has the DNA TGTGCCAGTAGTATGGGCCGGACTAGCGGAATCTCCTACGAGCAGTACTTC. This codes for CASSMGRTSGISYEQYF.

In DNA form, the CDR3 reads TGTGCCAGCAGTTTCTCCTCCGGTCGCGGGCCAGATACGCAGTATTTT. Encoded protein: CASSFSSGRGPDTQYF. This rearrangement joins TRBV27 to TRBJ2-3; TRBD2 might be the D (5 bases). The CDR3 sequence is 16 residues long. Trimming removed 3 bases from V and 4 bases from J, with 17 bases in between. CDR1 is MNHEY, CDR2 SMNVEV, per germline (reference sequence).

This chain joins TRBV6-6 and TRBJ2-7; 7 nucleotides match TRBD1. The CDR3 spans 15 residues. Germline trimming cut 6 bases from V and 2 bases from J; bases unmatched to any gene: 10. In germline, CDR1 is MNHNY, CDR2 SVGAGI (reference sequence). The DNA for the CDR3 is TGTGCCAGCAGCCTCGACAGGGTCGGGCCCTACGAGCAGTACTTC. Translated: CASSLDRVGPYEQYF.

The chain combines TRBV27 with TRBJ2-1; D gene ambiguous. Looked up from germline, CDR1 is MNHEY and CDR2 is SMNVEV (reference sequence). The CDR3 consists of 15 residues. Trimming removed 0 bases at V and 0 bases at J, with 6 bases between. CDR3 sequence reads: CASSLSGSSYNEQFF. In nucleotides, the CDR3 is TGTGCCAGCAGTTTATCGGGCAGCTCCTACAATGAGCAGTTCTTC.

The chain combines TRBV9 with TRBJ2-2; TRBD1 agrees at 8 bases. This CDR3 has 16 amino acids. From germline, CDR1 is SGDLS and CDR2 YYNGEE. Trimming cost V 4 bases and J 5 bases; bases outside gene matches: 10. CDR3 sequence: CASSSGQGSLTGELFF. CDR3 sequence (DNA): TGTGCCAGCAGCTCTGGACAGGGATCTTTGACCGGGGAGCTGTTTTTT.

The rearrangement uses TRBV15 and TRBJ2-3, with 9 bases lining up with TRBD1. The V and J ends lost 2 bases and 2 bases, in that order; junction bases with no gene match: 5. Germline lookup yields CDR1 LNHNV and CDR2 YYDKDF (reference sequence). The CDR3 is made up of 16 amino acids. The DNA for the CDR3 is TGTGCCACCAGCAGACGGACAGGGGCGAACACAGATACGCAGTATTTT. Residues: CATSRRTGANTDTQYF.

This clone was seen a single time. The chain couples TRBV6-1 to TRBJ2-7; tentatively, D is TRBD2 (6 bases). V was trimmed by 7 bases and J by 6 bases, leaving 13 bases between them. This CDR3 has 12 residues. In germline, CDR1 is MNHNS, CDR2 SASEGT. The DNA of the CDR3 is TGTGCCAGCAACCTTGGGGGACTCGAGCAGTACTTC. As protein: CASNLGGLEQYF.

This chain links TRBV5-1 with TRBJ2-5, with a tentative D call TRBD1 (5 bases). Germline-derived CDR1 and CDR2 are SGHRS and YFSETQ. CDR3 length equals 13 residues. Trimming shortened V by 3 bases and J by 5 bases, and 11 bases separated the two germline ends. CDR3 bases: TGCGCCAGCAGCTCGCAGGGTTCGGAGACCCAGTACTTC. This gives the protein CASSSQGSETQYF.

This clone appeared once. The CDR3 sequence is CASSLWGTSGINEQFF. As DNA, the CDR3 is TGTGCCAGCAGCTTGTGGGGGACTAGCGGGATCAATGAGCAGTTCTTC. This chain links TRBV5-6 with TRBJ2-1; the match to TRBD2 covers 13 bases. V gave up 1 base and J gave up 6 bases; unmatched junction bases: 4. The CDR3 sequence is 16 residues long. Germline CDR1 reads SGHDT; CDR2 reads YYEEEE.

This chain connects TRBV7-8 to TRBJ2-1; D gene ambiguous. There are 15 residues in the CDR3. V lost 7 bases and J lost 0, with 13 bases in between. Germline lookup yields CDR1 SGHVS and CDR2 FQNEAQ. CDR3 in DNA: TGTGCCAGCACCATAAGCTTAGGCTCCTACAATGAGCAGTTCTTC. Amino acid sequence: CASTISLGSYNEQFF.

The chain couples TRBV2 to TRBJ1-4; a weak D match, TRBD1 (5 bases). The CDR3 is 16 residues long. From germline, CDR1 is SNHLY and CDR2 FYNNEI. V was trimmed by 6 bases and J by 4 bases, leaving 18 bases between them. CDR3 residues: CASSRLGTFFNEKLFF. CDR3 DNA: TGTGCCAGCAGCCGTTTAGGGACTTTCTTTAATGAAAAACTGTTTTTT. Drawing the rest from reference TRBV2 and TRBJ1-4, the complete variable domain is EPEVTQTPSHQVTQMGQEVILRCVPISNHLYFYWYRQILGQKVEFLVSFYNNEISEKSEIFDDQFSVERPDGSNFTLKIRSTKLEDSAMYFCASSRLGTFFNEKLFFGSGTQLSVL.

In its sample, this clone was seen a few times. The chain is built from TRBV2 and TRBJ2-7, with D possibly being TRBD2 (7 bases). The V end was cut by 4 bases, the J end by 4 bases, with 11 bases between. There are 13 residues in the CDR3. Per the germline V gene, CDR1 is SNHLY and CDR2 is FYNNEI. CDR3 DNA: TGTGCCAGCAGTGTACGGGGGGCGTACGAGCAGTACTTC. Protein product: CASSVRGAYEQYF.

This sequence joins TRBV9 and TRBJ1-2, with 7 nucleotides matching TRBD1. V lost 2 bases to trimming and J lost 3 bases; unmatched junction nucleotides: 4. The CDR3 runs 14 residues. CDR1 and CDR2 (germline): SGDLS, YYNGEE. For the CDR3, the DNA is TGTGCCAGCAGCGTCCAGGGGGAAGACTATGGCTACACCTTC. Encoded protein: CASSVQGEDYGYTF.

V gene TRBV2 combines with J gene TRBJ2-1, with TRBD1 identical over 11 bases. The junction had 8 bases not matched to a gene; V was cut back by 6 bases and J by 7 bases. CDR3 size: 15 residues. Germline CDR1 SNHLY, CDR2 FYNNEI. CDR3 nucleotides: TGTGCCAGCAGCCTCGGACAGGGGGCGGTGAATGAGCAGTTCTTC. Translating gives CASSLGQGAVNEQFF.

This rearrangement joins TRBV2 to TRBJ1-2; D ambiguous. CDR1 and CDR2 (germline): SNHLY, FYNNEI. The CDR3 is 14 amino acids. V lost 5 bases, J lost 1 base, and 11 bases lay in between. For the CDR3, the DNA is TGTGCCAGCAGTAAAAAGAACTTTAACTATGGCTACACCTTC. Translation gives CASSKKNFNYGYTF.

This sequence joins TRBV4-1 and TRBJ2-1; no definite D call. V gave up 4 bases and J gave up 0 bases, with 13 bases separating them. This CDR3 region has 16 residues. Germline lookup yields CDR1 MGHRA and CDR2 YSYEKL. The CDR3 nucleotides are TGCGCCAGCAGCCCACTCACCCGGGTCTCCTACAATGAGCAGTTCTTC. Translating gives CASSPLTRVSYNEQFF.

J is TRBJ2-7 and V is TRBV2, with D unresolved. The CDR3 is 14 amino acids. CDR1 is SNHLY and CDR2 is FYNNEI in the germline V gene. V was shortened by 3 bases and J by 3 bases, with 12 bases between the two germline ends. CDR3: CASSDGIRRYEQYF. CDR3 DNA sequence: TGTGCCAGCAGTGATGGGATCCGTCGCTACGAGCAGTACTTC.

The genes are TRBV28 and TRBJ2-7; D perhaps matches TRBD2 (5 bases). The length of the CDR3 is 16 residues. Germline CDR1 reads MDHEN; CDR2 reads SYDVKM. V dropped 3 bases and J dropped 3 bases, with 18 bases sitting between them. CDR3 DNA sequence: TGTGCCAGCAGTTTTGGGTCGGGTGAGGGTATCTACGAGCAGTACTTC. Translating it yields CASSFGSGEGIYEQYF.

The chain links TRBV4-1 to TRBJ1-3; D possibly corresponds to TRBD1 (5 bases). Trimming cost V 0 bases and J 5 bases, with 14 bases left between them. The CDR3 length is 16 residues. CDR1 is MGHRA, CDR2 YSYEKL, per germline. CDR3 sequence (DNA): TGCGCCAGCAGCCAAGATGAGGTCATGGACAGAAACACCATATATTTT. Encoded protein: CASSQDEVMDRNTIYF.

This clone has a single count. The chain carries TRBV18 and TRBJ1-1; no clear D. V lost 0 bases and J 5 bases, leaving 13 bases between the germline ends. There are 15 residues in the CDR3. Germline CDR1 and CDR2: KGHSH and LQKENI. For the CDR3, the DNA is TGTGCCAGCTCACCACCAACTGCCCTAAAAACTGAAGCTTTCTTT. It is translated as CASSPPTALKTEAFF. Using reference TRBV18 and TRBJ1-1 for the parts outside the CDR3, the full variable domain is NAGVMQNPRHLVRRRGQEARLRCSPMKGHSHVYWYRQLPEEGLKFMVYLQKENIIDESGMPKERFSAEFPKEGPSILRIQQVVRGDSAAYFCASSPPTALKTEAFFGQGTRLTVV.

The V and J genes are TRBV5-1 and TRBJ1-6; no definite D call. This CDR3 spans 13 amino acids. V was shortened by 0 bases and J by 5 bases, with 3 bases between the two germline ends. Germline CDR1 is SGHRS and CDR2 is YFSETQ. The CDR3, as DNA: TGCGCCAGCAGCTTGGGTGATAATTCACCCCTCCACTTT. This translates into CASSLGDNSPLHF.

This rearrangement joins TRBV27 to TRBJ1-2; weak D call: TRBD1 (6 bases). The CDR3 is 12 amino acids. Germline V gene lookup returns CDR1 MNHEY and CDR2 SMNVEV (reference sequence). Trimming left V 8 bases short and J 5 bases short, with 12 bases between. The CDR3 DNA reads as TGTGCCAGCGGGACACACCCGTATGGCTACACCTTC. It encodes CASGTHPYGYTF.

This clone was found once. The CDR3 sequence: CASSPQGHEQFF. The CDR3 DNA reads as TGCGCCAGCAGTCCACAGGGGCATGAGCAGTTCTTC. The V call is TRBV10-2, the J call TRBJ2-1, with 7 positions matching TRBD1. V lost 5 bases and J lost 8; bases outside the gene matches: 3. CDR3 length equals 12 residues. CDR1 and CDR2 (germline): WSHSY, SAAADI.

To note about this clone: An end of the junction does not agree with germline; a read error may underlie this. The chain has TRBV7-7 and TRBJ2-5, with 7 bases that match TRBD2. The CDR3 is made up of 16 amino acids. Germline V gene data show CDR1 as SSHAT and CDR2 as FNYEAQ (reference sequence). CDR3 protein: CASSLGSSGYQETQYF. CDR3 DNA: TGTGCTAGCAGCTTAGGTTCTAGCGGTTACCAAGAGACCCAGTACTTC.